Shown below are 23 T cell receptor beta chains from a single sample sequenced in a study of technical replicates of blood from a few donors (dated 2017 in TCRdb). Library preparation was by the immunoSEQ multiplex PCR assay. Drawn from immuneACCESS, this table holds only the in-frame rearrangements with V and J called that TCRdb kept. Clones are partly lost; checked studies trace under half to an unresolved V gene and leave the rest unexplained. This sample is represented by tens of thousands of clones; approximately 87% of them were singletons. The ten largest account for more than 4% of the sample. Specimen: PBMCs. The receptors come from a human donor in good health. Some clones in this sample may be carry-over from other donors' samples.

The chain uses TRBV10-3 and TRBJ2-5; 7 nucleotides align to TRBD2. V shed 8 bases and J 5 bases; nucleotides not matched to a gene: 14. This CDR3 is 15 amino acids long. The germline gives CDR1 ENHRY, CDR2 SYGVKD. CDR3 protein: CAIAEGGPRGETQYF. CDR3 DNA sequence: TGTGCCATCGCCGAAGGCGGCCCGCGGGGGGAGACCCAGTACTTC.

V gene TRBV15 combines with J gene TRBJ1-5; no firm D call. Germline-derived CDR1 and CDR2 are LNHNV and YYDKDF (reference sequence). The CDR3 has 15 residues. The V end lost 5 bases, the J end lost 4 bases, and 15 bases lay between the germline ends. This CDR3 is CATSFDTIRNQPQHF. The CDR3 DNA is TGTGCCACCAGCTTCGACACCATAAGGAATCAGCCCCAGCATTTT.

The chain combines TRBV7-2 with TRBJ1-6; 7 bases match TRBD1. In germline, CDR1 is SGHTA, CDR2 FQGNSA. There are 14 residues in the CDR3. V was clipped by 8 bases and J by 3 bases; unmatched bases: 4. In DNA form, the CDR3 reads TGTGCCAGCCGACGGGACAGCTATAATTCACCCCTCCACTTT. It is translated as CASRRDSYNSPLHF.

This clone was counted a single time. V and J are TRBV18 and TRBJ2-7; TRBD1 aligns across 7 bases. Germline V gene data show CDR1 as KGHSH and CDR2 as LQKENI. This CDR3 region has 13 residues. The trim removed 4 bases at V and 3 bases at J, leaving 3 bases unmatched. CDR3 DNA sequence: TGTGCCAGCTCACAGGGGGCGGGCTACGAGCAGTACTTC. It specifies CASSQGAGYEQYF.

The rearrangement joins TRBV18 to TRBJ1-1; 7 bases are shared with TRBD1. Germline V gene data show CDR1 as KGHSH and CDR2 as LQKENI. This CDR3 region has 13 residues. The J segment lost 5 bases and the V segment lost 4 bases, leaving 4 bases of the junction unmatched. The CDR3: CASSRDSGTEAFF. CDR3 DNA sequence: TGTGCCAGCTCACGGGACAGTGGTACTGAAGCTTTCTTT. Full variable domain (outside the CDR3, taken from reference TRBV18 and TRBJ1-1): NAGVMQNPRHLVRRRGQEARLRCSPMKGHSHVYWYRQLPEEGLKFMVYLQKENIIDESGMPKERFSAEFPKEGPSILRIQQVVRGDSAAYFCASSRDSGTEAFFGQGTRLTVV.

This clone was recorded only once. The rearrangement links TRBV13 to TRBJ2-2, with a weak D call TRBD1 (5 bases). Between the trimmed V and J ends, which lost 3 bases and 3 bases, there was a span of 14 bases. Germline V gene data show CDR1 as PRHDT and CDR2 as FYEKMQ (reference sequence). The CDR3 covers 16 residues. The DNA of the CDR3 is TGTGCCAGCAGCTTGTGGGGCCTGATGGACACCGGGGAGCTGTTTTTT. It translates to CASSLWGLMDTGELFF. The whole variable domain, remainder taken from reference TRBV13 and TRBJ2-2, is AAGVIQSPRHLIKEKRETATLKCYPIPRHDTVYWYQQGPGQDPQFLISFYEKMQSDKGSIPDRFSAQQFSDYHSELNMSSLELGDSALYFCASSLWGLMDTGELFFGEGSRLTVL.

The chain links TRBV5-1 to TRBJ1-5, with D perhaps matching TRBD1 (5 bases). Germline-derived CDR1 and CDR2 are SGHRS and YFSETQ. The CDR3 extends over 15 amino acids. Trimming removed 0 bases at V and 4 bases at J, with 11 bases between. The CDR3 spells CASSLGSSGNQPQHF. The CDR3 nucleotides are TGCGCCAGCAGCTTGGGTTCGTCAGGGAATCAGCCCCAGCATTTT.

V gene TRBV4-2 combines with J gene TRBJ2-5; D gene uncertain. V was cut by 0 bases and J by 2 bases, with 10 bases left in between. Germline lookup yields CDR1 LGHNA and CDR2 YNFKEQ. The CDR3 is 15 amino acids. The CDR3 DNA reads as TGTGCCAGCAGCCAAGAAATTAAAACACAAGAGACCCAGTACTTC. Its protein product is CASSQEIKTQETQYF.

The rearrangement links TRBV6-5 to TRBJ2-7; 10 nucleotides agree with TRBD1. This CDR3 is 15 amino acids long. Germline trimming cut 2 bases from V and 2 bases from J; bases unmatched to any gene: 3. Germline V gene lookup returns CDR1 MNHEY and CDR2 SVGAGI. The CDR3 region has the DNA TGTGCCAGCAGTTACCAGGGACAGGGGACCTACGAGCAGTACTTC. This encodes CASSYQGQGTYEQYF.

V usage is TRBV9 and J usage is TRBJ1-2; D possibly corresponds to TRBD1 (5 bases). CDR1 is SGDLS, CDR2 YYNGEE, per germline. CDR3 length equals 16 residues. The germline V and J ends were trimmed by 0 bases and 2 bases, with 14 bases remaining between them. Here the CDR3 reads CASSVETEPSNYGYTF. For the CDR3, the DNA is TGTGCCAGCAGCGTAGAGACAGAGCCCTCGAACTATGGCTACACCTTC.

J is TRBJ1-2 and V is TRBV19; a possible D gene is TRBD1 (5 bases). From germline, CDR1 is LNHDA and CDR2 SQIVND (reference sequence). The CDR3 has 13 residues. The V gene lost 6 bases and the J gene lost 4 bases, with 12 bases spanning the gap. CDR3 loop: CASRGLGGYGYTF. CDR3 nucleotide sequence: TGTGCCAGTAGAGGACTGGGGGGCTATGGCTACACCTTC.

V is TRBV7-2 and J is TRBJ1-6; D ambiguous. Germline V gene sequence: CDR1 SGHTA, CDR2 FQGNSA. The CDR3 covers 17 residues. Trimming cost V 1 base and J 0 bases, with 10 bases left between them. CDR3 region: CASSLVRVSSYNSPLHF. CDR3 DNA sequence: TGTGCCAGCAGCTTAGTGCGGGTTAGCTCCTATAATTCACCCCTCCACTTT. Looking up the rest from reference TRBV7-2 and TRBJ1-6 gives the full variable domain: GAGVSQSPSNKVTEKGKDVELRCDPISGHTALYWYRQSLGQGLEFLIYFQGNSAPDKSGLPSDRFSAERTGGSVSTLTIQRTQQEDSAVYLCASSLVRVSSYNSPLHFGNGTRLTVT.

This sequence joins TRBV29-1 and TRBJ1-1; weak D call: TRBD1 (5 bases). Per the germline V gene, CDR1 is SQVTM and CDR2 is ANQGSEA. The CDR3 extends over 12 amino acids. Deletions cut 8 bases from V and 4 bases from J, with 14 bases between. In nucleotides, the CDR3 is TGCAGCTCATCGCCAGGGTTCACTGAAGCTTTCTTT. This gives the protein CSSSPGFTEAFF.

The chain couples TRBV6-6 to TRBJ1-1; a possible D gene is TRBD1 (5 bases). CDR3 size: 14 residues. Germline CDR1 MNHNY, CDR2 SVGAGI (reference sequence). The ends were cut back, 7 bases at V and 5 bases at J, with 17 bases in the middle. DNA of the CDR3: TGTGCCAGCACCTCGGGGGGGTCAAGAACTGAAGCTTTCTTT. It specifies CASTSGGSRTEAFF.

This chain uses TRBV7-2 with TRBJ2-5; 9 bases align to TRBD1. Germline trimming cut 5 bases from V and 3 bases from J; bases unmatched to any gene: 10. Germline V CDR1 and CDR2: SGHTA, FQGNSA. There are 16 residues in the CDR3. The DNA for the CDR3 is TGTGCCAGCAGCGTCCTCGCCGGGACAGGGAAAGAGACCCAGTACTTC. Protein: CASSVLAGTGKETQYF. The full variable domain, completed using reference TRBV7-2 and TRBJ2-5, is GAGVSQSPSNKVTEKGKDVELRCDPISGHTALYWYRQSLGQGLEFLIYFQGNSAPDKSGLPSDRFSAERTGGSVSTLTIQRTQQEDSAVYLCASSVLAGTGKETQYFGPGTRLLVL.

The V and J genes are TRBV7-9 and TRBJ1-4; 7 nucleotides align to TRBD1. V dropped 5 bases and J dropped 5; count of bases not matched to a gene: 8. The CDR3 is 15 residues long. Germline CDR1 SEHNR, CDR2 FQNEAQ (reference sequence). This chain's CDR3 is CASSPEGTANEKLFF. The DNA for the CDR3 is TGTGCCAGCAGCCCCGAGGGGACAGCGAATGAAAAACTGTTTTTT.

A word on this clone: A read error may account for a junction end that differs from germline. The chain joins TRBV5-1 to TRBJ2-7; D possibly corresponds to TRBD1 (6 bases). The CDR3 has 14 amino acids. In germline, CDR1 is SGHRS, CDR2 YFSETQ. This chain's CDR3 is CASSLGQNSYEQYF. CDR3 DNA sequence: TGCGCCAGCAGTTTGGGACAAAATTCCTACGAGCAGTACTTC. Combining the CDR3 with reference TRBV5-1 and TRBJ2-7 gives the whole variable domain KAGVTQTPRYLIKTRGQQVTLSCSPISGHRSVSWYQQTPGQGLQFLFEYFSETQRNKGNFPGRFSGRQFSNSRSEMNVSTLELGDSALYLCASSLGQNSYEQYFGPGTRLTVT.

The V gene is TRBV6-5, the J gene TRBJ2-2; 7 bases align to TRBD1. The germline V gene has CDR1 MNHEY and CDR2 SVGAGI. The CDR3 contains 15 residues. With V trimmed by 6 bases and J by 5 bases, 9 bases remained unmatched. The CDR3, as DNA: TGTGCCAGCAGCAGAGCAACAGGGGCTACCGGGGAGCTGTTTTTT. Amino acids: CASSRATGATGELFF.

The V call is TRBV10-3, the J call TRBJ1-6, with D possibly matching TRBD1 (5 bases). This CDR3 contains 16 residues. V lost 10 bases and J lost 3, with 19 bases in between. Germline CDR1 is ENHRY and CDR2 is SYGVKD. CDR3 loop: CATRPSDTIYNSPLHF. The CDR3 bases are TGTGCCACCAGGCCGTCGGACACCATCTATAATTCACCCCTCCACTTT.

The J gene is TRBJ2-3, the V gene TRBV7-9; D not certain. Trimming took 3 bases from V and 3 from J, leaving 7 bases between them. There are 13 residues in the CDR3. The germline gives CDR1 SEHNR, CDR2 FQNEAQ (reference sequence). The CDR3 protein is CASSFEATDTQYF. CDR3 nucleotide sequence: TGTGCCAGCAGCTTTGAGGCAACAGATACGCAGTATTTT.

This clone was observed a handful of times. The chain is built from TRBV27 and TRBJ1-1; TRBD1 is a possible D gene (5 bases). Germline V gene lookup returns CDR1 MNHEY and CDR2 SMNVEV (reference sequence). CDR3 size: 14 residues. The V and J ends lost 1 base and 2 bases respectively, with 8 bases between them. The CDR3 coding sequence is TGTGCCAGCAGTTTATTTGGGGCTAACACTGAAGCTTTCTTT. Translating it yields CASSLFGANTEAFF.

The chain recombines TRBV30 with TRBJ1-1, with D perhaps TRBD1 (5 bases). Trimming pared 8 bases from V and 5 bases from J, leaving 18 bases between. CDR1 and CDR2 (germline): GTSNPN, SVGIG (reference sequence). The CDR3 runs to 13 residues. In nucleotides, the CDR3 is TGTGCCCCCACGCCGGGGGAAGGAACTGAAGCTTTCTTT. This gives the protein CAPTPGEGTEAFF.

The rearrangement links TRBV7-2 to TRBJ1-2; D perhaps matches TRBD1 (5 bases). Trimming pared 3 bases from V and 8 bases from J, leaving 19 bases between. The CDR3 loop spans 15 amino acids. CDR1 SGHTA and CDR2 FQGNSA come from the germline V gene. The CDR3 DNA reads as TGTGCCAGCAGCTTCGCCCTGCGGGGGATAGAAGGCTACACCTTC. Translating it yields CASSFALRGIEGYTF.